The 20 T cell receptor beta chains below come from one sample, sequenced in a study of molecular identifiers for immune sequencing clone quantification (dated by TCRdb to about 2018). The method behind the library was PCR. The instrument was a NextSeq 500. TCRdb itself trimmed the public reads at Q25 with fastp, ran MiXCR and retained productive beta chains. Each CDR3 protein gets just one entry, which takes the most common genes and DNA from the rows behind it. The sample yields roughly 630,000 distinct CDR3 sequences; about 25% were counted once. The ten largest account for about 0.84% of the sample. The sequenced sample was naive CD8+ T cells from blood, with Jurkat cell RNA spiked in. The sample's cell subset or site label is to be understood as: FACS-sorted CD8+CD4-CCR7+CD45RA+ naive T cells. All receptors derive from a human donor in good health. Some libraries in this study had Jurkat cell RNA spiked in.

In the case of this clonotype: Since a much larger clone is just one base distant, this may be a read error. V usage is TRBV7-1 and J usage is TRBJ2-7, with TRBD1 as a possible D gene (6 bases). TRBV7-1 belongs to the ORF category, with a function that is uncertain. The CDR3 consists of 16 residues. Between the trimmed V and J ends, which lost 5 bases and 0 bases, there was a span of 17 bases. CDR3 sequence: CASSARDMSSSYEQYF. The CDR3 nucleotides are TGTGCCAGCAGCGCCCGGGACATGTCTAGCTCCTACGAGCAGTACTTC.

A few counts support this clonotype. The CDR3 protein is CAISESIRLNNEQFF. The CDR3 nucleotides are TGTGCCATCAGTGAGAGCATCCGTCTGAACAATGAGCAGTTCTTC. The gene calls are TRBV10-3 and TRBJ2-1; D is unclear. This CDR3 has 15 amino acids. Germline CDR1 is ENHRY and CDR2 is SYGVKD. V was clipped by 2 bases and J by 5 bases, with 13 bases between them.

This clonotype was observed many times. The rearrangement joins TRBV5-4 to TRBJ2-4, with D possibly TRBD2 on 5 matching bases. Trimming removed 4 bases at V and 6 bases at J, with 14 bases between. The germline CDR1 and CDR2 sequences are SGHNT and YYREEE (reference sequence). The length of the CDR3 is 14 residues. CDR3 bases: TGTGCCAGCAGCCCAGACGGGAATTTAAACATTCAGTACTTC. This translates into CASSPDGNLNIQYF.

This clonotype was observed many times. The chain recombines TRBV20-1 with TRBJ2-3; 9 bases map to TRBD2. CDR1 is DFQATT, CDR2 SNEGSKA, per germline (reference sequence). This CDR3 spans 18 amino acids. The V and J ends lost 5 bases and 3 bases, in that order; junction bases with no gene match: 18. CDR3 residues: CSASSGREGPLGTDTQYF. The CDR3 DNA follows: TGCAGTGCTTCCTCAGGGCGGGAGGGCCCTTTGGGGACAGATACGCAGTATTTT.

About this clonotype: This may stem from a read error, because a much larger clone lies one nucleotide away. The chain joins TRBV20-1 to TRBJ2-4; D is uncertain. There are 14 residues in the CDR3. Germline lookup yields CDR1 DFQATT and CDR2 SNEGSKA (reference sequence). V lost 0 bases and J 3 bases, leaving 9 bases between the germline ends. CDR3 sequence reads: CSARDLKYKNIQYF. DNA of the CDR3: TGCAGTGCTAGAGATTTGAAATACAAAAACATTCAGTACTTC.

This clonotype was seen only a few times. The rearrangement uses TRBV2 and TRBJ1-2; D call uncertain. The germline CDR1 and CDR2 sequences are SNHLY and FYNNEI. The germline V and J ends were trimmed by 4 bases and 2 bases, with 8 bases remaining between them. CDR3 length equals 13 residues. The CDR3 DNA reads TGTGCCAGCAGTGGAGTGGAAAACTATGGCTACACCTTC. Protein: CASSGVENYGYTF.

There are a few counts of this clonotype. This chain joins TRBV20-1 and TRBJ1-1, with D uncertain. Trimming took off 1 base at V and 10 bases at J, with 10 bases between the two ends. The length of the CDR3 is 11 residues. CDR1 is DFQATT and CDR2 is SNEGSKA in the germline V gene (reference sequence). This CDR3 reads CSARGVPGAFF. CDR3 bases: TGCAGTGCTAGAGGGGTCCCAGGAGCTTTCTTT.

The rearrangement uses TRBV7-9 and TRBJ2-1; D is undetermined. V lost 1 base and J lost 7, with 11 bases in between. This CDR3 contains 14 residues. The germline V gene has CDR1 SEHNR and CDR2 FQNEAQ (reference sequence). The CDR3 loop reads CASSLDVRLNEQFF. The CDR3 coding sequence is TGTGCCAGCAGCTTAGACGTCAGGTTAAATGAGCAGTTCTTC.

This clonotype was seen only once. The V gene is TRBV6-4, the J gene TRBJ2-7; tentatively, D is TRBD2 (6 bases). The CDR3 contains 13 residues. Germline lookup yields CDR1 MRHNA and CDR2 SNTAGT. With 8 bases removed from V and 4 bases from J, the gap between germline ends came to 15 bases. CDR3 sequence reads: CASSPGVDYEQYF. CDR3 bases: TGTGCCAGCTCCCCGGGAGTAGATTACGAGCAGTACTTC.

Many counts were recorded for this clonotype. V usage is TRBV19 and J usage is TRBJ1-1; D remains ambiguous. The V and J ends lost 5 bases and 10 bases respectively, with 23 bases between them. CDR1 LNHDA and CDR2 SQIVND come from the germline V gene (reference sequence). There are 15 residues in the CDR3. CDR3 in amino acids: CASSDLPGDLHGAFF. CDR3 DNA: TGTGCCAGTAGTGATCTACCGGGAGACCTACATGGAGCTTTCTTT. Full variable domain (remainder filled in from reference TRBV19 and TRBJ1-1): DGGITQSPKYLFRKEGQNVTLSCEQNLNHDAMYWYRQDPGQGLRLIYYSQIVNDFQKGDIAEGYSVSREKKESFPLTVTSAQKNPTAFYLCASSDLPGDLHGAFFGQGTRLTVV.

On this clonotype itself: One junction end does not reproduce the germline sequence, and a read error may be involved. This chain joins TRBV10-3 and TRBJ2-5, with no clear D. Germline-derived CDR1 and CDR2 are ENHRY and SYGVKD. The CDR3 has 14 residues. CDR3 loop: CAISEVGSQEIQYF. CDR3 coding DNA: TGTGCCATCAGTGAGGTCGGCAGCCAAGAGATCCAGTACTTC.

This clonotype occurred many times. The genes are TRBV7-2 and TRBJ2-7; D tentatively fits TRBD1 or TRBD2 (5 bases each). CDR1 and CDR2 from the germline V gene are SGHTA and FQGNSA. Trimming left V 5 bases short and J 6 bases short, with 17 bases between. The CDR3 is made up of 14 amino acids. As DNA, the CDR3 is TGTGCCAGCAGCCCAACAGGCGGGCCTCCCGAGCAGTACTTC. This encodes CASSPTGGPPEQYF.

About this clonotype itself: This may stem from a read error, because a much larger clone lies one nucleotide away. This chain links TRBV3-1 with TRBJ2-7; no clear D gene. Trimming left V 0 bases short and J 5 bases short, with 14 bases between. The length of the CDR3 is 15 residues. In germline, CDR1 is LGHDT, CDR2 YNNKEL (reference sequence). In DNA form, the CDR3 reads TGTGCCAGCAGCCAAGAAGGCCTGGGCTGGCACGAGCAGTACTTC. Translated: CASSQEGLGWHEQYF.

For this clonotype: Sequence at one end of the junction differs from germline and may be a read error. This chain connects TRBV20-1 to TRBJ1-1; D is unclear. Germline-derived CDR1 and CDR2 are DFQATT and SNEGSKA (reference sequence). This CDR3 region has 13 residues. CDR3 region: CSARGILNTAAFF. The CDR3 coding sequence is TGCAGTGCTAGAGGAATTTTGAACACTGCAGCTTTCTTT.

This clonotype was seen many times. The chain is built from TRBV6-5 and TRBJ2-7; 11 positions match TRBD1. CDR3 size: 16 residues. Germline CDR1 and CDR2: MNHEY and SVGAGI. J lost 7 bases, V lost 6 bases, and 14 bases had no gene match. The CDR3 DNA follows: TGTGCCAGCAGGGTCGGACAGGGGGCAACCCGTTGGGAGCAGTACTTC. Protein product: CASRVGQGATRWEQYF.

This clonotype was seen more than once but under ten times. The chain joins TRBV20-1 to TRBJ1-1, with D possibly being TRBD1 (6 bases). The CDR3 runs to 15 residues. Per germline, CDR1 DFQATT and CDR2 SNEGSKA (reference sequence). V lost 0 bases and J lost 0, with 11 bases in between. Written as DNA, the CDR3 is TGCAGTGCTAGAGATTGGGGACATATGAACACTGAAGCTTTCTTT. Residues: CSARDWGHMNTEAFF.

This clonotype came up many times. The chain links TRBV4-1 to TRBJ1-2; no clear D. CDR3 size: 15 residues. Between the trimmed V and J ends, which lost 1 base and 6 bases, there was a span of 15 bases. Per the germline V gene, CDR1 is MGHRA and CDR2 is YSYEKL. The CDR3 here is CASSQGTGGLDGYTF. The CDR3 DNA reads as TGCGCCAGCAGCCAAGGGACCGGCGGGTTGGATGGCTACACCTTC.

On this clonotype itself: A read error is likely, as this CDR3 ends without the conserved phenylalanine or tryptophan. V and J are TRBV7-2 and TRBJ2-1; D may be TRBD1 (6 bases). The germline gives CDR1 SGHTA, CDR2 FQGNSA. The CDR3 has 12 residues. Trimming took 5 bases from V and 6 from J, leaving 8 bases between them. Here the CDR3 DNA reads TGTGCCAGCAGCGTCAGGGGCAATGAGCAGTTCCTC. Its translation is CASSVRGNEQFL.

This chain links TRBV4-1 with TRBJ2-2, with D perhaps TRBD1 (6 bases). V was pared by 3 bases and J by 4 bases, with 9 bases between. The CDR3 is 14 residues long. Germline assignment: CDR1 MGHRA and CDR2 YSYEKL. The chain's CDR3 is CASSQGHLTGELFF. Here the CDR3 DNA reads TGCGCCAGCAGCCAGGGACACCTCACCGGGGAGCTGTTTTTT.

Comment on this clonotype: A read error may be the cause here, since a much bigger clone is one base away. The rearrangement links TRBV7-2 to TRBJ2-3; 9 nucleotides agree with TRBD2. With 2 bases clipped from V and 4 bases from J, the junction kept 13 bases outside the gene matches. In germline, CDR1 is SGHTA, CDR2 FQGNSA. There are 18 residues in the CDR3. DNA of the CDR3: TGTGCCAGCAGCTTAAGGGTTCTAGCGGGGAGGGCGGCAGATACGCAGTATTTT. Its translation is CASSLRVLAGRAADTQYF.